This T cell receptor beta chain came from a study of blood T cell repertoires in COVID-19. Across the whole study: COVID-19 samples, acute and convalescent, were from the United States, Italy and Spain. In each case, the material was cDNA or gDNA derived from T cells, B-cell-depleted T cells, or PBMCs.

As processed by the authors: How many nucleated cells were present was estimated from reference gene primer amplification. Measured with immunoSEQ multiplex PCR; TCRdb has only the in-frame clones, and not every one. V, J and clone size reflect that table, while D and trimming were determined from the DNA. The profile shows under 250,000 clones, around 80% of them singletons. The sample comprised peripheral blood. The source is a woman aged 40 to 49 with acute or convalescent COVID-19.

The CDR3 nucleotides read TGTGCCAGTAGTATCTGGCTAGCGGGGGGAGTGTCTGGGGCCAACGTCCTGACTTTC. This codes for CASSIWLAGGVSGANVLTF. The V call is TRBV19, the J call TRBJ2-6, with 11 positions matching TRBD2. Germline CDR1 LNHDA, CDR2 SQIVND (reference sequence). The CDR3 spans 19 residues. V was pared by 3 bases and J by 1 base, with 8 bases of the junction left unmatched.